The rows below give T cell receptor beta chains drawn from one sample of a study of cytomegalovirus exposure and HLA in healthy donors. TCRdb keeps only in-frame clones here, not all; method: immunoSEQ multiplex PCR. The profile shows 170,000 or so clones, under 80% of them singletons. The specimen was PBMCs. These receptors were taken from a woman aged 45 to 65 in good health and CMV-seropositive. Each CDR3 is given without its conserved first and last residue.

len,v_gene,CDR3aa
11,TRBV5-1,ASASRRGAEQF
13,TRBV9,ASSVGRGLVNEQF
14,TRBV7-9,ASSSYHTGRRDEQY
12,TRBV6-5,ASSYGRTNNEQF
10,TRBV7-9,ASRSGTEGYT
12,TRBV29-1,SVQRDRGRYEQY
10,TRBV28,ASSLTGFEQF
13,TRBV10-1,ASEGSGGGEDGYT
13,TRBV5-8,ASSWSGASTDTQY
14,TRBV19,ASSPRQGGSTTEAF
13,TRBV9,ASSVETGTDSPLH
13,TRBV9,ASSAYGGGADTQY
11,TRBV6-1,AITGGPGETQY
13,TRBV30,AWSVRLRGADTQY
8,TRBV6-1,ASSGPGLY
13,TRBV30,AWSVPRGGLDTQY
9,TRBV19,ASGSGDTQY
11,TRBV5-1,ASRGQGNEKLF
13,TRBV5-4,ASSVLAGTYNEQF
16,TRBV5-1,ASSPGRQLSSYNSPLH
14,TRBV5-8,ASSSGLAGGQETQY
17,TRBV4-2,ASSQDRTGGSNWNTEAF